The rows below give T cell receptor beta chains drawn from one sample of a study of blood T cells in healthy people across ages. TCRdb re-called the 5' RACE reads through MiXCR, storing one row per CDR3 protein. The top ten hold roughly 25% of the sample, which has 650,000 to 900,000 distinct CDR3 sequences, approximately 67% seen once. Sequenced input: blood. These receptors originate from a man under 40 in good health. Both conserved end residues are part of each CDR3. The D gene is left open where the match is weak. The listing skips clone size in some rows; elsewhere it reads once, few, many or a size class.

v_call	j_call	d_call	clone_size	cdr3_nt	cdr3_aa
TRBV5-1	TRBJ2-5	NA	NA	TGCGCCAGCCCCCCGGAGGAGACCCAGTACTTC	CASPPEETQYF
TRBV18	TRBJ2-1	TRBD2	NA	TGTGCCAGCTCCCCCGGGACTACCAGGAGGGGTGATAAGCAGTTCTTC	CASSPGTTRRGDKQFF
TRBV7-2	TRBJ2-7	TRBD1	once	TGTGCCAGCAGCACTACCCGACAGGGTCGGGGTGGCGAGCAGTACTTC	CASSTTRQGRGGEQYF
TRBV7-2	TRBJ2-5	NA	NA	TGTGCCAGCAGCTTAACAGGGGGAGGGGTGGAGACCCAGTACTTC	CASSLTGGGVETQYF
TRBV12-5	TRBJ2-1	TRBD2	NA	TGTGCTAGTGGTCCCCCGACTAGCGGGGACTACAATGAGCAGTTCTTC	CASGPPTSGDYNEQFF
TRBV20-1	TRBJ2-3	TRBD2	NA	TGCAGTGCTACCGGACCCTTAGGACTAGCGGGGGGCGGAGGCACAGATACGCAGTATTTT	CSATGPLGLAGGGGTDTQYF
TRBV6-2/TRBV6-3	TRBJ2-1	TRBD1	few	TGTGCCAGCACTAACAGGGGACCTTCCTACAATGAGCAGTTCTTC	CASTNRGPSYNEQFF
TRBV27	TRBJ2-7	NA	few	TGTGCCAGCAGTCTTGTCGTGTCTAGCGCATCCTACGAGCAGTACTTC	CASSLVVSSASYEQYF
TRBV12-3/TRBV12-4	TRBJ2-1	TRBD2	few	TGTGCCAGCAGTTTACGTTTAGCGGGTGCTGAGCAGTTCTTC	CASSLRLAGAEQFF
TRBV12-3/TRBV12-4	TRBJ1-2	NA	few	TGTGCCAGCACTTTGGGGGGGGCACAGGGTCACTATGGCTACACCTTC	CASTLGGAQGHYGYTF
TRBV11-2	TRBJ2-7	NA	NA	TGTGCCAGCAGCTTAGGTTACGCAGGTCTCTACGAGCAGTACTTC	CASSLGYAGLYEQYF
TRBV7-2	TRBJ2-3	NA	NA	TGTGCCAGCAGCTTAGCCTCGACGTTACGAGGGGATACGCAGTATTTT	CASSLASTLRGDTQYF
TRBV27	TRBJ2-6	TRBD1	few	TGTGCCAGCAAAGGACAGGGGATAGCTGGGGCCAACGTCCTGACTTTC	CASKGQGIAGANVLTF
TRBV7-9	TRBJ2-5	TRBD1	few	TGTGCCAGCAGCTTCGGGACAGGAGGCGAGACCCAGTACTTC	CASSFGTGGETQYF
TRBV30	TRBJ1-1	TRBD1	few	TGTGCCTGGAGGGGGACAGGTTACACTGAAGCTTTCTTT	CAWRGTGYTEAFF
TRBV9	TRBJ2-1	TRBD2	few	TGTGCCAGCAGCGAGGGGACTAGCGGGGGGGCGTATGAGCAGTTCTTC	CASSEGTSGGAYEQFF
TRBV10-3	TRBJ2-3	NA	few	TGTGCCATCAGCGAGGGACGGGTTAGCACAGATACGCAGTATTTT	CAISEGRVSTDTQYF
TRBV5-1	TRBJ2-5	NA	NA	TGCGCCAGCAGTGTCGAGCGGCTCCAAGAGACCCAGTACTTC	CASSVERLQETQYF
TRBV7-2	TRBJ2-5	NA	NA	TGTGCCAGCAGCTTTTTGGAGCAAGAGACCCAGTACTTC	CASSFLEQETQYF
TRBV15	TRBJ1-2	NA	few	TGTGCCACCAGCAGAGTTTTATCCGGGCCTAACTATGGCTACACCTTC	CATSRVLSGPNYGYTF
TRBV30	TRBJ1-2	NA	NA	TGTGCCTGGACCCTGGGGACCTATGGCTACACCTTC	CAWTLGTYGYTF
TRBV11-1	TRBJ2-7	TRBD2	NA	TGTGCCAGCAGCAAGGGACTAGCGGGGACGGGTACCTACGAGCAGTACTTC	CASSKGLAGTGTYEQYF
TRBV4-3	TRBJ2-4	NA	NA	TGCGCCAGCAGCCAGTACAGTTCGAGTGAGCAGTACTTC	CASSQYSSSEQYF
TRBV3-1	TRBJ2-1	TRBD2	few	TGTGCCAGCAGCCAGGTGGCAGCGGGGGCTGACAATGAGCAGTTCTTC	CASSQVAAGADNEQFF
TRBV6-1	TRBJ2-7	TRBD1	NA	TGTGCCAGCAGCTCCGACAGGGGTCAGATCCAAAAAGCCTACGAGCAGTACTTC	CASSSDRGQIQKAYEQYF